A single T cell receptor (beta chain) is shown here with its context. The antigen remains undetermined. This specimen belongs to a study of T cells and Merkel cell carcinoma outcomes. Study results and caveats: Repertoire plus T-cell density reportedly predicted Merkel cell carcinoma outcomes.

From germline, CDR1 is SGHDT and CDR2 YYEEEE. The CDR3 consists of 18 residues. Trimming removed 4 bases from V and 3 bases from J; junction bases left unmatched: 12. Using immunoSEQ multiplex PCR, the repertoire was profiled, and TCRdb retains in-frame clones only, with some absent. The table includes about 3,000 clones, 60% to 80% detected once. This chain connects TRBV5-6 to TRBJ2-1; TRBD1 agrees at 11 bases. This sequence originates from a human donor with Merkel cell carcinoma. What was sequenced was tumor tissue from Merkel cell carcinoma. CDR3 coding DNA: TGTGCCAGCAGCGGGGACAGGGGGACTAGCAGAGACTACAATGAGCAGTTCTTC. Its translation: CASSGDRGTSRDYNEQFF.